The rows below give T cell receptor beta chains drawn from one sample of a study of PD-1 blockade in classical Hodgkin lymphoma. Sequenced by immunoSEQ multiplex PCR; TCRdb stores in-frame clones only, minus some. The profile covers 15,000 to 20,000 clones, with roughly 80% appearing a single time and 2% to 2.5% taken by the ten largest. This specimen consisted of CD4+ T cells from blood, obtained before the fourth cycle of nivolumab. Every receptor here comes from a human donor with classical Hodgkin lymphoma. Both conserved end residues are part of each CDR3. The order of the fields is V gene, J gene, clone size, D gene, CDR3 DNA, CDR3 protein. The D gene is left open where the match is weak. Clone size is stated in some rows and not others, as once, few, many or a class when expanded.

TRBV30	TRBJ1-1	-	-	TGTGCCTGGAGTGTTCAGATGAACACTGAAGCTTTCTTT	CAWSVQMNTEAFF
TRBV11-2	TRBJ2-4	-	TRBD2	TGTGCCAGCAGCACCATAAGGGGAGAGCGGGAGACTGTAAACATTCAGTACTTC	CASSTIRGERETVNIQYF
TRBV2	TRBJ1-6	few	-	TGTGCCAGCAGTGAATACTGGGAGTATAATTCACCCCTCCACTTT	CASSEYWEYNSPLHF
TRBV29-1	TRBJ2-1	once	-	TGCAGCGGGACAAACGCTTTTAATGAGCAGTTCTTC	CSGTNAFNEQFF
TRBV6-4	TRBJ2-1	-	-	TGTGCCAGCAGCCACGAGGGTGTGAGCAATGAGCAGTTCTTC	CASSHEGVSNEQFF
TRBV7-2	TRBJ1-2	once	-	TGTGCCAGCAGCCTAAACTATGGCTACACCTTC	CASSLNYGYTF
TRBV19	TRBJ2-2	-	TRBD1	TGTGCCAGTAGTAAGGGACAGGGGGCTGAGGCGGGGGAGCTGTTTTTT	CASSKGQGAEAGELFF
TRBV11-3	TRBJ1-2	few	-	TGTGCCAGCAGCCCAACAGGAGGAGGAGTTAGCTACACCTTC	CASSPTGGGVSYTF
TRBV6-1	TRBJ2-2	-	TRBD2	TGTGCCAGCAGTGAGCCGTCGGGAGGGGGAGGGTATACCGGGGAGCTGTTTTTT	CASSEPSGGGGYTGELFF
TRBV11-2	TRBJ1-2	-	-	TGTGCCAGCAGCTTAACGACAGGACCCACCCCTGCTAACTATGGCTACACCTTC	CASSLTTGPTPANYGYTF
TRBV14	TRBJ1-2	-	-	TGTGCCAGCAGCCAAGTCAACTACGGCTACACCTTC	CASSQVNYGYTF
TRBV7-2	TRBJ1-5	few	-	TGTGCCAGCAGCTTAAAGATGGATGGTCAGCCCCAGCATTTT	CASSLKMDGQPQHF
TRBV19	TRBJ2-2	-	-	TGTGCCAGTAGCGCAGACTTCGGGTCTGGGGCCGGGGAGCTGTTTTTT	CASSADFGSGAGELFF
TRBV19	TRBJ2-7	-	TRBD2	TGTGCCAGTAGTCCGTGGACTAGCTTCTCCTACGAGCAGTACTTC	CASSPWTSFSYEQYF
TRBV29-1	TRBJ2-7	-	TRBD1	TGCAGCGTTGATCTACAGGGGACCTACGAGCAGTACTTC	CSVDLQGTYEQYF